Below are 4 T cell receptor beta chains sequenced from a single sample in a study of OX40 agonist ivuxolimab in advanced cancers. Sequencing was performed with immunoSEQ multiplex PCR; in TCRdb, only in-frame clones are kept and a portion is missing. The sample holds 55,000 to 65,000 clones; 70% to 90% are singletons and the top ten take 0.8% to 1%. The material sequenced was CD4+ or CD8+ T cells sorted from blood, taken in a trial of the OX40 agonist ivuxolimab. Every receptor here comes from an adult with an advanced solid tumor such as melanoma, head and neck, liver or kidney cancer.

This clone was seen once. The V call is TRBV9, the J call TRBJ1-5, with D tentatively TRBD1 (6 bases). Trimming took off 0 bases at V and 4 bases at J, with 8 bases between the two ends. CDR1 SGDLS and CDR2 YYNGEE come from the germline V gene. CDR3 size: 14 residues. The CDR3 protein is CASSVAGANQPQHF. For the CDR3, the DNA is TGTGCCAGCAGCGTAGCGGGGGCAAATCAGCCCCAGCATTTT.

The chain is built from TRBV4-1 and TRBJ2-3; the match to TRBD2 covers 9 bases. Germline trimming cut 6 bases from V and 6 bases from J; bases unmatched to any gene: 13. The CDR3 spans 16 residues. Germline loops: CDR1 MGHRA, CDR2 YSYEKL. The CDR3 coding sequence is TGCGCCAGCAGTCACCGCGGGGGGGCCACCACGGATACGCAGTATTTT. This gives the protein CASSHRGGATTDTQYF.

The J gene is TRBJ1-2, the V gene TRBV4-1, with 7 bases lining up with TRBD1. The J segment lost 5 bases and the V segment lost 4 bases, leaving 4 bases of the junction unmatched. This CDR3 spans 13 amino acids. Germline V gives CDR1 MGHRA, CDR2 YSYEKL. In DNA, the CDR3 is TGCGCCAGCAGCCGGACAGGCGAGTATGGCTACACCTTC. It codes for CASSRTGEYGYTF.

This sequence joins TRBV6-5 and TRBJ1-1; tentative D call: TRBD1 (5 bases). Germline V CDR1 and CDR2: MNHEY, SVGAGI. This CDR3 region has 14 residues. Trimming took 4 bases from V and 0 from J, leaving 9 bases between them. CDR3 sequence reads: CASSFRQMNTEAFF. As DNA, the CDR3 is TGTGCCAGCAGTTTCCGACAGATGAACACTGAAGCTTTCTTT.